Each of the 2 T cell receptor beta chains below was sequenced from the same sample in a study of OX40 agonist ivuxolimab in advanced cancers. Only in-frame clones appear in the TCRdb table, and some are missing; sequencing was by immunoSEQ multiplex PCR. In the table there are tens of thousands of clones, around four fifths of which are singletons. The sample in question was CD4+ or CD8+ T cells sorted from blood, obtained in a trial of the OX40 agonist ivuxolimab. Receptors originate from an adult with an advanced solid tumor such as melanoma, head and neck, liver or kidney cancer.

The chain combines TRBV11-2 with TRBJ1-2; D is uncertain. Per the germline V gene, CDR1 is SGHAT and CDR2 is FQNNGV. Trimming took 5 bases from V and 2 from J, leaving 15 bases between them. The CDR3 runs to 15 residues. The CDR3 reads CASSKRTQWNYGYTF. The CDR3 DNA is TGTGCCAGCAGCAAACGGACTCAATGGAACTATGGCTACACCTTC.

The chain recombines TRBV7-2 with TRBJ2-5; 12 nucleotides align to TRBD1. This CDR3 spans 15 amino acids. Germline lookup yields CDR1 SGHTA and CDR2 FQGNSA. V lost 5 bases and J lost 5; bases outside the gene matches: 6. The CDR3: CASSRDRGLAETQYF. DNA of the CDR3: TGTGCCAGCAGCCGGGACAGGGGGCTTGCGGAGACCCAGTACTTC.